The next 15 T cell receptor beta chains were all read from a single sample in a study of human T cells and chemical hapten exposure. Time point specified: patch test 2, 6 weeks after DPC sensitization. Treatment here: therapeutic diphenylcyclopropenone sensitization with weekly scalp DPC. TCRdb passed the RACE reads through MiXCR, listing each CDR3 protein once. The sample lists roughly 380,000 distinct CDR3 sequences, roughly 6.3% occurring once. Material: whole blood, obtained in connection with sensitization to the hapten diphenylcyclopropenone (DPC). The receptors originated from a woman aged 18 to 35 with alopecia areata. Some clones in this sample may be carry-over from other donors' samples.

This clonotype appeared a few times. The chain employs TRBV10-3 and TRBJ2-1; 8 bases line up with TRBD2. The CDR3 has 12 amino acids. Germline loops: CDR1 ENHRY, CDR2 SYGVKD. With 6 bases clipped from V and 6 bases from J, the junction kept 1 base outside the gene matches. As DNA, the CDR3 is TGTGCCATCAGCGGGACTAGCAATGAGCAGTTCTTC. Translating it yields CAISGTSNEQFF.

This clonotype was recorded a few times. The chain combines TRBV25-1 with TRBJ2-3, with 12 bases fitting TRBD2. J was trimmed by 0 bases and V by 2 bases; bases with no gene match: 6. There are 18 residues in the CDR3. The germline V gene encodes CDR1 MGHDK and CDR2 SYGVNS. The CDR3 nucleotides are TGTGCCAGCAGTGAAGGACTAGCGGGGACGACTAGCACAGATACGCAGTATTTT. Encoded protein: CASSEGLAGTTSTDTQYF.

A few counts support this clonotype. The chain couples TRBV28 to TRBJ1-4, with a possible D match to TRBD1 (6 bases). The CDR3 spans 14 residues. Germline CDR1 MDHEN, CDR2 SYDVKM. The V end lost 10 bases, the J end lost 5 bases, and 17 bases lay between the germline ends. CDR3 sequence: CATRPGATNEKLFF. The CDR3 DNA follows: TGTGCCACACGGCCGGGGGCGACCAATGAAAAACTGTTTTTT.

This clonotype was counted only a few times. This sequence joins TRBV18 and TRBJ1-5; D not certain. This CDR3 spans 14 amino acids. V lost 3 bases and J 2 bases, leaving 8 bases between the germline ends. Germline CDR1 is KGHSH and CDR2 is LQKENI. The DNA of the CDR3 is TGTGCCAGCTCACCTTCTTCGGGCAATCAGCCCCAGCATTTT. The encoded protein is CASSPSSGNQPQHF.

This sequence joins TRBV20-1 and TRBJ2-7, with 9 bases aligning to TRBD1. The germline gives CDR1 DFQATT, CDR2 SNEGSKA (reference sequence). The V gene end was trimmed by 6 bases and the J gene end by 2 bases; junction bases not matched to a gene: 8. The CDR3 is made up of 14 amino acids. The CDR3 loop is CSALHRQGAYEQYF. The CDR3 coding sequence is TGCAGTGCCCTCCACCGACAGGGGGCCTACGAGCAGTACTTC.

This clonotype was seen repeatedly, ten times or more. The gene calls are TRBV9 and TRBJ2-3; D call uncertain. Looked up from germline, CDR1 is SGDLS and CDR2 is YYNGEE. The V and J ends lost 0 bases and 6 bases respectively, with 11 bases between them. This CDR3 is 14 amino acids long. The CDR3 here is CASSVGQVADTQYF. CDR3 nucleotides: TGTGCCAGCAGCGTAGGGCAGGTTGCGGATACGCAGTATTTT. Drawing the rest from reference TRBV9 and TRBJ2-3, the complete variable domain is DSGVTQTPKHLITATGQRVTLRCSPRSGDLSVYWYQQSLDQGLQFLIQYYNGEERAKGNILERFSAQQFPDLHSELNLSSLELGDSALYFCASSVGQVADTQYFGPGTRLTVL.

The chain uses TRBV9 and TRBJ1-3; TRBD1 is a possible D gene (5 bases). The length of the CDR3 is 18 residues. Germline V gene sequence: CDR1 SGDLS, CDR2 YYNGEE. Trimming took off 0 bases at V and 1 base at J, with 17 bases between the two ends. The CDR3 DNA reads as TGTGCCAGCAGCGTAGACCTTGTCGGACATCAATCTGGAAACACCATATATTTT. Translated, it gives CASSVDLVGHQSGNTIYF. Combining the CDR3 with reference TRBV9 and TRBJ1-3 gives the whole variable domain DSGVTQTPKHLITATGQRVTLRCSPRSGDLSVYWYQQSLDQGLQFLIQYYNGEERAKGNILERFSAQQFPDLHSELNLSSLELGDSALYFCASSVDLVGHQSGNTIYFGEGSWLTVV.

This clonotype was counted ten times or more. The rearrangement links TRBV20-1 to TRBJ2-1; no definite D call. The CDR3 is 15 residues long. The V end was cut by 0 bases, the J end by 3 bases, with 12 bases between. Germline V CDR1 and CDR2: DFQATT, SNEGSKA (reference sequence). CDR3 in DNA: TGCAGTGCTAGAGATTATAGGATAAACTACAATGAGCAGTTCTTC. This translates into CSARDYRINYNEQFF.

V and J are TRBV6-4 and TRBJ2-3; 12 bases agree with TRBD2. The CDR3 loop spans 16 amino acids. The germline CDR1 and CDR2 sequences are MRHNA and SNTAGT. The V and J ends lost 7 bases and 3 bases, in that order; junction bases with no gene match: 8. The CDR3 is CASNLLAGGRTDTQYF. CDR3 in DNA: TGTGCCAGCAACCTTCTAGCGGGGGGGCGTACAGATACGCAGTATTTT.

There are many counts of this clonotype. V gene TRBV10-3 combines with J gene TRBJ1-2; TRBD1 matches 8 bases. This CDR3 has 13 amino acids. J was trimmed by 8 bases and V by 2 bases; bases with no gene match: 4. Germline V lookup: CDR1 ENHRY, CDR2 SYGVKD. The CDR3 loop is CAISETQGDGYTF. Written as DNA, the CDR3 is TGTGCCATCAGTGAGACACAGGGGGACGGCTACACCTTC.

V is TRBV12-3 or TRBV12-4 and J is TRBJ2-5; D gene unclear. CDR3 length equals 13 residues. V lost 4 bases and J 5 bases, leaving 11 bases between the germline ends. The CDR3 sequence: CASSSFVRETQYF. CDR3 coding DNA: TGTGCCAGCAGTTCTTTCGTAAGGGAGACCCAGTACTTC.

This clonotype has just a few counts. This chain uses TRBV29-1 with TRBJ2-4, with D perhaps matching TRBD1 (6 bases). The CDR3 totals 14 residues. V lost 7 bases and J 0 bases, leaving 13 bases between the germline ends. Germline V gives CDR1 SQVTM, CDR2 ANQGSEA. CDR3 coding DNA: TGCAGCGCTACAGGGACACTAGCCAAAAACATTCAGTACTTC. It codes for CSATGTLAKNIQYF.

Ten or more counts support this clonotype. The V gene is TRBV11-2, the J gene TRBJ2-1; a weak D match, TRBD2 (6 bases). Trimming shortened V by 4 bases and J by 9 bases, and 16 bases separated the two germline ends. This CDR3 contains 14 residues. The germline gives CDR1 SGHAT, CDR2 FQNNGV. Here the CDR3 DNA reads TGTGCCAGCAGCTCTAGCGACTCTAGGCGTGAGCAGTTCTTC. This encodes CASSSSDSRREQFF.

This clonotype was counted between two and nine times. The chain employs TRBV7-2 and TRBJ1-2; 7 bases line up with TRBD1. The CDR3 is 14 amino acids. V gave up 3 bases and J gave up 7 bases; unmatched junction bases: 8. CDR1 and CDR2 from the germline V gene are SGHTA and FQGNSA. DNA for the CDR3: TGTGCCAGCAGCTTTACAGGGGCCGAGCGTGGCTACACCTTC. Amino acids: CASSFTGAERGYTF.

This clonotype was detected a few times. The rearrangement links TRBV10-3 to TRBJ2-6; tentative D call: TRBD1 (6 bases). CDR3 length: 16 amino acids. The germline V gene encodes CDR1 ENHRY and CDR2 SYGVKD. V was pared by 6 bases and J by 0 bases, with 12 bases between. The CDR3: CAIRGTLYSGANVLTF. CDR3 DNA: TGTGCCATCAGAGGGACACTGTACTCTGGGGCCAACGTCCTGACTTTC.